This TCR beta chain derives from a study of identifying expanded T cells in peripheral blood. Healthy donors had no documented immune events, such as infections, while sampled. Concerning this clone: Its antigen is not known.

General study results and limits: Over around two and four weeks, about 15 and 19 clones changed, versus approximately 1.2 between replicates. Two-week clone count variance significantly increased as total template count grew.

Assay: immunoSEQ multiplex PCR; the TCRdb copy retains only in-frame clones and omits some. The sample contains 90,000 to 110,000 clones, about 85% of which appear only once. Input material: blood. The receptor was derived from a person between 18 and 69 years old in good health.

The CDR3 loop is CASSLSRTKNIQYF. CDR3 nucleotides: TGTGCCAGCAGCTTATCCAGGACCAAAAACATTCAGTACTTC. The chain is built from TRBV11-1 and TRBJ2-4; D is unclear. Trimming left V 2 bases short and J 2 bases short, with 7 bases between. This CDR3 is 14 amino acids long. Germline-derived CDR1 and CDR2 are SGHAT and FQDESV (reference sequence).